This T cell receptor (beta chain) derives from a study of blood T cells in healthy people across ages. With regard to this clonotype: Its target is unknown.

Samples each had at least 5 micrograms of total RNA extracted. A second roughly 6 to 12 cycle PCR used barcoded and J-beta primers. Each CDR3 protein gets one entry after TCRdb re-called the 5' RACE reads with MiXCR. The table has under 2,000,000 distinct CDR3 sequences, roughly 52% seen once. Germline V CDR1 and CDR2: SGHVS, FNYEAQ. The V and J ends lost 4 bases and 1 base respectively, with 11 bases between them. The CDR3 sequence is 14 residues long. Study conclusions and caveats: With age, beta diversity per million T cells declined roughly linearly, significantly by approximately 40.

The material sequenced was blood. The sequence came from a middle-aged woman in good health. This chain links TRBV7-6 with TRBJ2-7, with D unresolved. The CDR3 loop is CASSSRQQSYEQYF. CDR3 DNA sequence: TGTGCCAGCAGCTCCCGCCAGCAGTCCTACGAGCAGTACTTC. The full variable domain, with the rest looked up from reference TRBV7-6 and TRBJ2-7, is GAGVSQSPRYKVTKRGQDVALRCDPISGHVSLYWYRQALGQGPEFLTYFNYEAQQDKSGLPNDRFSAERPEGSISTLTIQRTEQRDSAMYRCASSSRQQSYEQYFGPGTRLTVT.